Here is one T cell receptor beta chain with its context. What it binds is unknown. The source of the sample is a study of T cell responses to AZD1222 COVID-19 vaccine. Regarding the study as a whole: Clonal diversity may have been underestimated in mostly white British donors. Nearly half of spike-specific TCRs reportedly go after variant regions that carry no mutations. At baseline, just 5 or 6 AZD1222 recipients tested seropositive.

Sequencing was performed with immunoSEQ multiplex PCR; in TCRdb, only in-frame clones are kept and a portion is missing. The table lists around 150,000 clones, over 85% of them singletons. Germline lookup yields CDR1 WNHNN and CDR2 SYGVQD (reference sequence). The CDR3 contains 14 residues. J was trimmed by 4 bases and V by 8 bases; bases with no gene match: 8. The chain is built from TRBV10-1 and TRBJ1-2; TRBD1 aligns across 9 bases. The sequences come from peripheral blood, collected on day 0 of AZD1222 vaccination. The TCR originated in an adult in good health. CDR3 region: CASSGQGTFYGYTF. The DNA for the CDR3 is TGCGCCAGCTCGGGACAGGGAACCTTCTATGGCTACACCTTC.